This passage covers 24 T cell receptor beta chains from one sample sequenced in a study of monozygotic twins with cystic fibrosis. The table came from immunoSEQ multiplex PCR; TCRdb's copy has only in-frame clones and leaves some out. Of 25,000 to 30,000 clones detected, about 96% appear once; the ten largest clones hold 2.7%. The sample taken for sequencing was blood. The source is a girl aged 2-10 years with cystic fibrosis.

The chain joins TRBV7-2 to TRBJ2-7; possible D gene TRBD1, 5 bases. Germline-derived CDR1 and CDR2 are SGHTA and FQGNSA. V was cut by 5 bases and J by 2 bases, with 16 bases left in between. This CDR3 region has 15 residues. The CDR3 spells CASSHDITGAYEQYF. The CDR3 DNA reads TGTGCCAGCAGCCACGACATTACAGGCGCCTACGAGCAGTACTTC.

V usage is TRBV27 and J usage is TRBJ2-3; 8 bases agree with TRBD2. The CDR3 contains 20 residues. Germline lookup yields CDR1 MNHEY and CDR2 SMNVEV (reference sequence). V lost 7 bases, J lost 2 bases, and 23 bases stayed unmatched. This CDR3 reads CASTLLAREGRPVHTDTQYF. The CDR3 coding sequence is TGTGCCAGCACCCTTTTAGCCCGGGAGGGGCGCCCAGTGCACACAGATACGCAGTATTTT.

The chain links TRBV13 to TRBJ2-1, with 11 bases fitting TRBD2. The CDR3 extends over 17 amino acids. Trimming removed 7 bases from V and 3 bases from J; junction bases left unmatched: 11. Per germline, CDR1 PRHDT and CDR2 FYEKMQ (reference sequence). CDR3 nucleotides: TGTGCCAGCATGCCCCTAGCGGGAGGAAGGGGCTACAATGAGCAGTTCTTC. It translates to CASMPLAGGRGYNEQFF.

This chain joins TRBV30 and TRBJ2-7; D is perhaps TRBD1 or TRBD2 (6 bases each). Germline V gene lookup returns CDR1 GTSNPN and CDR2 SVGIG (reference sequence). The V gene lost 3 bases and the J gene lost 7 bases, with 16 bases spanning the gap. The CDR3 contains 13 residues. The DNA of the CDR3 is TGTGCCTGGAGGCGGGACACCATTGGGGAGCAGTACTTC. Its protein is CAWRRDTIGEQYF. Drawing the rest from reference TRBV30 and TRBJ2-7, the complete variable domain is SQTIHQWPATLVQPVGSPLSLECTVEGTSNPNLYWYRQAAGRGLQLLFYSVGIGQISSEVPQNLSASRPQDRQFILSSKKLLLSDSGFYLCAWRRDTIGEQYFGPGTRLTVT.

The chain links TRBV19 to TRBJ1-1, with D perhaps matching TRBD1 (5 bases). In germline, CDR1 is LNHDA, CDR2 SQIVND (reference sequence). CDR3 length: 15 residues. The V end lost 3 bases, the J end lost 1 base, and 12 bases lay between the germline ends. In nucleotides, the CDR3 is TGTGCCAGTAGTATGGCGACGGGACGGAACACTGAAGCTTTCTTT. This encodes CASSMATGRNTEAFF.

The gene calls are TRBV5-5 and TRBJ1-1, with no clear D. The CDR3 has 14 amino acids. Trimming removed 1 base at V and 0 bases at J, with 7 bases between. Germline loops: CDR1 SGHKS, CDR2 YYEKEE (reference sequence). In DNA form, the CDR3 reads TGTGCCAGCAGCTTGCCAGGCCTGAACACTGAAGCTTTCTTT. Protein sequence: CASSLPGLNTEAFF.

The rearrangement links TRBV28 to TRBJ2-7; D unresolved. Trimming stripped 3 bases from V and 2 bases from J, with 5 bases between. This CDR3 contains 12 residues. CDR1 and CDR2 (germline): MDHEN, SYDVKM. The CDR3 protein is CASSFPPYEQYF. The CDR3 region has the DNA TGTGCCAGCAGTTTCCCTCCCTACGAGCAGTACTTC.

The CDR3 bases are TGTGCCAGTAGCCCATGGGAGGGTTGGGGCACTGAAGCTTTCTTT. Its translation is CASSPWEGWGTEAFF. This chain connects TRBV19 to TRBJ1-1; D call uncertain. The CDR3 spans 15 residues. V lost 6 bases, J lost 4 bases, and 18 bases lay in between. Germline assignment: CDR1 LNHDA and CDR2 SQIVND (reference sequence).

The chain employs TRBV5-1 and TRBJ1-1; D uncertain. Germline assignment: CDR1 SGHRS and CDR2 YFSETQ. Trimming took off 5 bases at V and 6 bases at J, with 17 bases between the two ends. The CDR3 extends over 14 amino acids. The CDR3 loop reads CASRWNARGAEAFF. The CDR3 bases are TGCGCCAGCAGGTGGAACGCCCGAGGTGCTGAAGCTTTCTTT.

The chain joins TRBV5-6 to TRBJ2-6; no definite D call. Deletions cut 2 bases from V and 0 bases from J, with 6 bases between. The CDR3 has 15 residues. Germline V gene sequence: CDR1 SGHDT, CDR2 YYEEEE. CDR3 sequence (DNA): TGTGCCAGCAGCTTCCTCTACTCTGGGGCCAACGTCCTGACTTTC. This codes for CASSFLYSGANVLTF.

The gene calls are TRBV19 and TRBJ2-7; 7 bases are a match to TRBD1. The CDR3 extends over 14 amino acids. Germline CDR1 is LNHDA and CDR2 is SQIVND (reference sequence). Losses at the gene ends were 8 bases for V and 2 bases for J; bases not matched to a gene: 9. The CDR3 is CASSEYGTAYEQYF. The CDR3 DNA reads TGTGCCAGTTCAGAATACGGGACAGCCTACGAGCAGTACTTC. The full variable domain, with the rest looked up from reference TRBV19 and TRBJ2-7, is DGGITQSPKYLFRKEGQNVTLSCEQNLNHDAMYWYRQDPGQGLRLIYYSQIVNDFQKGDIAEGYSVSREKKESFPLTVTSAQKNPTAFYLCASSEYGTAYEQYFGPGTRLTVT.

The chain carries TRBV10-1 and TRBJ1-1; unclear D gene. Trimming removed 0 bases from V and 7 bases from J, with 9 bases in between. CDR1 WNHNN and CDR2 SYGVQD come from the germline V gene (reference sequence). The CDR3 is made up of 13 amino acids. The CDR3 region is CASSESGSHEAFF. The DNA of the CDR3 is TGCGCCAGCAGTGAGTCGGGCAGCCATGAAGCTTTCTTT.

The chain carries TRBV7-2 and TRBJ2-2, with D unclear. CDR1 is SGHTA, CDR2 FQGNSA, per germline. The CDR3 runs 13 residues. With 6 bases removed from V and 4 bases from J, the gap between germline ends came to 9 bases. The CDR3 sequence: CASSWKGTGELFF. The CDR3 DNA sequence: TGTGCCAGCAGTTGGAAGGGCACCGGGGAGCTGTTTTTT.

V is TRBV6-4 and J is TRBJ1-4, with D unclear. From germline, CDR1 is MRHNA and CDR2 SNTAGT. V lost 6 bases and J 9 bases, leaving 20 bases between the germline ends. This CDR3 is built from 15 residues. This CDR3 is CASRGYRIQMKKLFF. The DNA of the CDR3 is TGTGCCAGCAGGGGATATAGGATTCAAATGAAAAAACTGTTTTTT.

The chain links TRBV30 to TRBJ1-1; tentative D call: TRBD1 (6 bases). Germline V CDR1 and CDR2: GTSNPN, SVGIG (reference sequence). The CDR3 has 14 amino acids. The V gene lost 4 bases and the J gene lost 3 bases, with 15 bases spanning the gap. CDR3 amino acids: CAWIHGGRDTEAFF. In DNA, the CDR3 is TGTGCCTGGATTCACGGGGGGCGGGACACTGAAGCTTTCTTT.

The chain has TRBV4-1 and TRBJ2-1; D gene ambiguous. The ends were cut back, 4 bases at V and 9 bases at J, with 10 bases in the middle. Germline-derived CDR1 and CDR2 are MGHRA and YSYEKL. The CDR3 covers 12 residues. CDR3 sequence: CASSLGWSEQFF. CDR3 sequence (DNA): TGCGCCAGCAGCCTCGGATGGAGTGAGCAGTTCTTC.

This sequence joins TRBV5-8 and TRBJ1-2; 10 nucleotides agree with TRBD1. With 2 bases clipped from V and 5 bases from J, the junction kept 3 bases outside the gene matches. Germline assignment: CDR1 SGHTS and CDR2 YDEGEE. CDR3 size: 14 residues. The chain's CDR3 is CASSFGTGDYGYTF. In nucleotides, the CDR3 is TGTGCCAGCAGCTTCGGGACAGGGGATTATGGCTACACCTTC.

A remark on this clone: This specimen includes other DNA sequences encoding the same CDR3. The chain uses TRBV9 and TRBJ2-7, with 8 bases matching TRBD1. With V trimmed by 0 bases and J by 5 bases, 7 bases remained unmatched. Germline lookup yields CDR1 SGDLS and CDR2 YYNGEE. This CDR3 is built from 15 residues. The CDR3 reads CASSVGTGGPNEQYF. The CDR3 bases are TGTGCCAGCAGCGTAGGAACAGGGGGGCCCAACGAGCAGTACTTC.

The chain is built from TRBV5-8 and TRBJ1-1, with D unclear. Germline lookup yields CDR1 SGHTS and CDR2 YDEGEE. The V gene lost 1 base and the J gene lost 3 bases, with 4 bases spanning the gap. The CDR3 totals 12 residues. The CDR3 region has the DNA TGTGCCAGCAGCTTGAGGGACACTGAAGCTTTCTTT. Translating it yields CASSLRDTEAFF.

The CDR3 nucleotides read TGTGCCAGCAGTGACTCGGTCAGGGGCACAGATACGCAGTATTTT. Residues: CASSDSVRGTDTQYF. The chain carries TRBV6-4 and TRBJ2-3, with a weak D call TRBD1 (5 bases). V was pared by 0 bases and J by 1 base, with 8 bases between. This CDR3 region has 15 residues. The germline CDR1 and CDR2 sequences are MRHNA and SNTAGT.

The chain is built from TRBV28 and TRBJ2-7; TRBD1 matches at 7 bases. CDR1 and CDR2 (germline): MDHEN, SYDVKM. Unmatched junction bases numbered 15, after V lost 4 bases and J lost 3 bases. There are 17 residues in the CDR3. The CDR3 loop reads CASSSEPAGGFGYEQYF. The CDR3, as DNA: TGTGCCAGCAGTTCCGAGCCGGCAGGGGGATTCGGCTACGAGCAGTACTTC.

The chain joins TRBV25-1 to TRBJ1-2, with 9 bases lining up with TRBD1. This CDR3 has 15 amino acids. The V gene's germline CDR1 is MGHDK and CDR2 SYGVNS. Trimming at V came to 4 bases and at J to 1 base, leaving 4 bases not matched to a gene. CDR3 amino acids: CASSGRQGVNYGYTF. Written as DNA, the CDR3 is TGTGCCAGCAGTGGACGACAGGGGGTTAACTATGGCTACACCTTC.

A single count supports this clone. The rearrangement joins TRBV18 to TRBJ2-2; 9 positions match TRBD1. From germline, CDR1 is KGHSH and CDR2 LQKENI. The length of the CDR3 is 16 residues. V lost 2 bases to trimming and J lost 4 bases; unmatched junction nucleotides: 5. CDR3 DNA: TGTGCCAGCTCACCAAGGGACAGGGTGACCACCGGGGAGCTGTTTTTT. Protein: CASSPRDRVTTGELFF. Full variable domain (missing parts from reference TRBV18 and TRBJ2-2): NAGVMQNPRHLVRRRGQEARLRCSPMKGHSHVYWYRQLPEEGLKFMVYLQKENIIDESGMPKERFSAEFPKEGPSILRIQQVVRGDSAAYFCASSPRDRVTTGELFFGEGSRLTVL.

The chain combines TRBV5-5 with TRBJ2-3; D is unresolved. The V and J ends lost 2 bases and 0 bases respectively, with 7 bases between them. The CDR3 is 14 amino acids. Germline V CDR1 and CDR2: SGHKS, YYEKEE (reference sequence). The CDR3 sequence is CASSFSDSTDTQYF. CDR3 DNA: TGTGCCAGCAGCTTCTCCGATAGCACAGATACGCAGTATTTT.